Here is one TCR beta chain with its context. Its antigen is undetermined. This sample stems from a study of OX40 agonist ivuxolimab in advanced cancers. In the study overall: Three patients, one with hepatocellular carcinoma and two with cutaneous melanoma, achieved partial responses.

The CDR3 extends over 17 amino acids. Unmatched junction bases numbered 10, after V lost 5 bases and J lost 2 bases. Germline V gene data show CDR1 as MNHEY and CDR2 as SMNVEV (reference sequence). Sequencing used immunoSEQ multiplex PCR; TCRdb keeps in-frame clones, though not all of them. The sample lists about 54,000 clones; about 91% were seen once. General study results and limits: Those patients achieving a partial response at 0.1-3.0 mg/kg showed among the lowest clonal expansion. In the expanded peripheral T cells, antigen specificity was never determined.

The chain uses TRBV27 and TRBJ2-7; 12 bases are a match to TRBD2. This receptor was obtained from an adult with an advanced solid tumor such as melanoma, head and neck, liver or kidney cancer. This material consisted of CD4+ or CD8+ T cells sorted from blood, taken in a trial of the OX40 agonist ivuxolimab. CDR3 protein: CASSPIETSGGTYEQYF. CDR3 nucleotides: TGTGCCAGCAGTCCCATAGAAACTAGCGGGGGGACCTACGAGCAGTACTTC.